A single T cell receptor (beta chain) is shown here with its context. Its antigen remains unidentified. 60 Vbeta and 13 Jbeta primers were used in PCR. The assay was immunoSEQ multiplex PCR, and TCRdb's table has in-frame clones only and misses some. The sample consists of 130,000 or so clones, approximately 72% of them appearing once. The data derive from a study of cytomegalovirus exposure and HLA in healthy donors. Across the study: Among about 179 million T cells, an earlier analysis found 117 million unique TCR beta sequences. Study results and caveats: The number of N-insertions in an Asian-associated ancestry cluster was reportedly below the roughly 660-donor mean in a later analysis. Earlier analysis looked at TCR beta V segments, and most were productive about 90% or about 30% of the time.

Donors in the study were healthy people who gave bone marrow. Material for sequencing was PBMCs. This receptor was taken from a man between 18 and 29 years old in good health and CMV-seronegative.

The CDR3 DNA reads TGTGCCAGTAGTATAAGAGGGGGCCTCAATCAGCCCCAGCATTTT. Its protein is CASSIRGGLNQPQHF. The rearrangement uses TRBV19 and TRBJ1-5; 7 bases fit TRBD1. Germline values: CDR1 LNHDA, CDR2 SQIVND (reference sequence). The CDR3 length is 15 residues. Trimming took 2 bases from V and 3 from J; bases not matched to a gene: 4.